This T cell receptor beta chain was found in a study of long-term antiretroviral therapy in people with HIV. Overall study context: It was about a decade after the earliest samples that the 2015 immediate-ART recommendation appeared. The study, taken as a whole, reports: Collection of the blood, which took place between about 2003 and 2018, possibly occurred under older ART regimens.

Running of the v3.0 immunoSEQ assay took place at survey level. The method was immunoSEQ multiplex PCR; TCRdb's version includes in-frame clones alone and lacks a portion of them. The sample lists about 9,700 clones; 75% were seen once. Only a few counts were recorded for this clone. Its antigen is still unknown. The United States was where all participants with HIV were treated. Germline CDR1 reads LGHNA; CDR2 reads YNFKEQ. Trimming cost V 0 bases and J 8 bases, with 9 bases left between them. CDR3 length: 13 amino acids. The sequences come from unsorted PBMCs, collected 1.8 years before starting antiretroviral therapy. The clonotype originates from a man in his forties with HIV. The chain uses TRBV4-2 and TRBJ2-3, with no clear D. The CDR3 sequence is CASSQDLRGTQYF. Here the CDR3 DNA reads TGTGCCAGCAGCCAAGATCTTCGCGGTACGCAGTATTTT.